These 10 T cell receptor beta chains originate from one sample sequenced in a study of T-cell memory formation after mild COVID-19. TCRdb reprocessed the 5' RACE reads via MiXCR and lists one record per CDR3 protein. The table lists 110,000 to 150,000 distinct CDR3 sequences, 25% of them singletons, with around 22% in the top ten. What was sequenced was PBMCs or a T cell subset sorted from them (not recorded which). The origin of the receptors is an adult woman who had mild COVID-19 (a few samples of this study predate the infection). Cell type and time point are not known.

The V and J genes are TRBV25-1 and TRBJ1-2; 7 nucleotides line up with TRBD1. After removal of 6 bases from V and 7 bases from J, the junction contained 5 bases not matched to a gene. Germline V CDR1 and CDR2: MGHDK, SYGVNS. This CDR3 is 12 amino acids long. CDR3 nucleotide sequence: TGTGCCAGCAGAAGACAGGGAGGTGGCTACACCTTC. Its translation: CASRRQGGGYTF.

In its sample, this clonotype was seen a few times. The genes are TRBV9 and TRBJ2-1; 8 nucleotides line up with TRBD1. With 4 bases clipped from V and 1 base from J, the junction kept 7 bases outside the gene matches. This CDR3 contains 16 residues. Germline V gene sequence: CDR1 SGDLS, CDR2 YYNGEE. Here the CDR3 DNA reads TGTGCCAGCAGCCCGACGACAGGGGAGTCCTACAATGAGCAGTTCTTC. Translation gives CASSPTTGESYNEQFF.

This clonotype has only a few counts. The chain uses TRBV7-8 and TRBJ2-5; TRBD2 matches 8 bases. Trimming removed 1 base from V and 5 bases from J; junction bases left unmatched: 6. CDR3 size: 15 residues. The germline V gene has CDR1 SGHVS and CDR2 FQNEAQ. The CDR3 coding sequence is TGTGCCAGCAGCTTAGACCAGCGGGAGTCGGAGACCCAGTACTTC. Translating it yields CASSLDQRESETQYF.

A few counts support this clonotype. This sequence joins TRBV14 and TRBJ2-5; no clear D. Germline values: CDR1 SGHDN, CDR2 FVKESK. Trimming stripped 4 bases from V and 5 bases from J, with 14 bases between. The CDR3 has 14 residues. As DNA, the CDR3 is TGTGCCAGCAGCCGCGTCTCCTCGGGTGAGACCCAGTACTTC. Amino acid sequence: CASSRVSSGETQYF.

This clonotype showed up just a few times. This sequence joins TRBV5-6 and TRBJ2-7, with D uncertain. The V end was cut by 4 bases, the J end by 6 bases, with 14 bases between. Germline lookup yields CDR1 SGHDT and CDR2 YYEEEE. There are 13 residues in the CDR3. The CDR3 DNA follows: TGTGCCAGCAGCCAAGGACCCCCGGGCGAGCAGTACTTC. Amino acid sequence: CASSQGPPGEQYF.

This clonotype was detected a few times. Relative to the germline gene, one junction end is altered; a read error may explain this. CDR3 residues: CASSSYPARGF. The CDR3 coding sequence is TGTGCCAGCAGCTCCTATCCTGCCCGGGGCTTC. The gene calls are TRBV9 and TRBJ1-2; D gene ambiguous. Germline CDR1 and CDR2: SGDLS and YYNGEE. The CDR3 contains 11 residues.

The chain recombines TRBV9 with TRBJ2-4; TRBD2 matches at 9 bases. Germline loops: CDR1 SGDLS, CDR2 YYNGEE. The length of the CDR3 is 16 residues. J gave up 4 bases and V 1 base, and 6 bases lay outside the gene matches. CDR3 DNA: TGTGCCAGCAGCGTACCCGCGGGAGGGGGAAAAAACATTCAGTACTTC. Protein: CASSVPAGGGKNIQYF.

This clonotype was counted only a few times. The J gene is TRBJ1-5, the V gene TRBV4-1; D unresolved. Germline-derived CDR1 and CDR2 are MGHRA and YSYEKL. Trimming shortened V by 0 bases and J by 11 bases, and 14 bases separated the two germline ends. The CDR3 loop spans 14 amino acids. The DNA for the CDR3 is TGCGCCAGCAGCCAAGAGGAGGGAGGGAGGGCCCAGCATTTT. Its translation is CASSQEEGGRAQHF.

The J gene is TRBJ2-1, the V gene TRBV7-2, with TRBD2 matching over 7 bases. With 1 base clipped from V and 7 bases from J, the junction kept 16 bases outside the gene matches. This CDR3 contains 18 residues. Germline V gene sequence: CDR1 SGHTA, CDR2 FQGNSA. The CDR3 coding sequence is TGTGCCAGCAGCTTAGGTTCGCACCGGGCGGGAGAAGAGAATGAGCAGTTCTTC. It codes for CASSLGSHRAGEENEQFF.

The rearrangement joins TRBV5-1 to TRBJ2-3, with unresolved D. V was shortened by 3 bases and J by 3 bases, with 14 bases between the two germline ends. The CDR3 runs to 15 residues. Germline lookup yields CDR1 SGHRS and CDR2 YFSETQ. The DNA of the CDR3 is TGCGCCAGCAGCTCCGAACCGGCAAATACAGATACGCAGTATTTT. It yields the protein CASSSEPANTDTQYF.